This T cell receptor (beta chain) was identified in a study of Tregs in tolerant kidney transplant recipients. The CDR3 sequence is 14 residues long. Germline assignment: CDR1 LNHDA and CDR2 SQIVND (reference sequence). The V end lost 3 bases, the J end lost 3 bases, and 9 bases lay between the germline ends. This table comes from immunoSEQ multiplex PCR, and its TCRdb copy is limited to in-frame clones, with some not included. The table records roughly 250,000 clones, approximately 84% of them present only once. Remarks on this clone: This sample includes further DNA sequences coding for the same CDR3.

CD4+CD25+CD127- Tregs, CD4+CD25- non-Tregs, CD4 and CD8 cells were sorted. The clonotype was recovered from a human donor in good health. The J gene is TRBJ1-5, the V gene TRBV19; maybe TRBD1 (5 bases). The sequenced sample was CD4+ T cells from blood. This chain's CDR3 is CASSMGQNNQPQHF. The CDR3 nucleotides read TGTGCCAGTAGTATGGGGCAGAACAATCAGCCCCAGCATTTT. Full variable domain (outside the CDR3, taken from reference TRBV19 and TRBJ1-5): DGGITQSPKYLFRKEGQNVTLSCEQNLNHDAMYWYRQDPGQGLRLIYYSQIVNDFQKGDIAEGYSVSREKKESFPLTVTSAQKNPTAFYLCASSMGQNNQPQHFGDGTRLSIL.